Presented here are 9 T cell receptor beta chains from one specimen sequenced in a study of blood T cell repertoires in COVID-19. Clones were sequenced by immunoSEQ multiplex PCR, and TCRdb holds only the in-frame ones, with some missing. The sample has fewer than 150,000 clones, roughly four fifths seen once. Sequenced input: peripheral blood. The receptors derive from a human donor in a cohort sampled during active COVID-19.

This clone was counted between two and nine times. The chain employs TRBV30 and TRBJ1-6, with TRBD1 matching over 10 bases. Germline V gene lookup returns CDR1 GTSNPN and CDR2 SVGIG (reference sequence). This CDR3 is built from 15 residues. V was pared by 4 bases and J by 9 bases, with 9 bases of the junction left unmatched. The CDR3 sequence is CAWNRDRGGGSPLHF. The DNA of the CDR3 is TGTGCCTGGAACCGGGACAGGGGAGGCGGTTCACCCCTCCACTTT.

This clone was seen only a few times. The genes are TRBV20-1 and TRBJ1-3; D ambiguous. The V and J ends lost 3 bases and 0 bases respectively, with 3 bases between them. Germline V lookup: CDR1 DFQATT, CDR2 SNEGSKA (reference sequence). The CDR3 sequence is 12 residues long. The CDR3 coding sequence is TGCAGTGCTAGTCTCTCTGGAAACACCATATATTTT. It specifies CSASLSGNTIYF.

The gene calls are TRBV10-2 and TRBJ2-1; TRBD2 matches at 9 bases. Germline CDR1 reads WSHSY; CDR2 reads SAAADI. This CDR3 region has 15 residues. V dropped 2 bases and J dropped 6; count of bases not matched to a gene: 5. The DNA for the CDR3 is TGCGCCAGCAGTGAGGCAGGAGCGGGGGGCAATGAGCAGTTCTTC. This translates into CASSEAGAGGNEQFF.

This clone was found once. At the DNA level, this CDR3 is encoded by other sequences in the same sample as well. The V call is TRBV3-1 (or the pseudogene TRBV3-2), the J call TRBJ2-2; D may be TRBD2 (7 bases). Looked up from germline, CDR1 is LGHDT and CDR2 is YNNKEL (reference sequence). This CDR3 comprises 16 residues. Trimming shortened V by 3 bases and J by 8 bases, and 19 bases separated the two germline ends. CDR3 coding DNA: TGTGCCAGCAGCCACGGGGGCGGGGGAAGTCCGGGGGAGCTGTTTTTT. Encoded protein: CASSHGGGGSPGELFF.

The gene calls are TRBV19 and TRBJ2-1; 9 bases map to TRBD2. The CDR3 loop spans 18 amino acids. Germline V gene sequence: CDR1 LNHDA, CDR2 SQIVND (reference sequence). V was pared by 3 bases and J by 1 base, with 10 bases of the junction left unmatched. Here the CDR3 DNA reads TGTGCCAGTAGTATGAGTAGCGGGGGAAGTAGTTCCTACAATGAGCAGTTCTTC. Amino acid sequence: CASSMSSGGSSSYNEQFF.

The chain recombines TRBV7-2 with TRBJ2-3, with TRBD1 as a possible D gene (6 bases). Germline-derived CDR1 and CDR2 are SGHTA and FQGNSA. The CDR3 spans 18 residues. Trimming took off 2 bases at V and 4 bases at J, with 22 bases between the two ends. The chain's CDR3 is CASSLRPPGASAADTQYF. The CDR3 nucleotides read TGTGCCAGCAGCTTAAGGCCCCCAGGGGCCTCCGCGGCAGATACGCAGTATTTT. Variable domain in full (rest from reference TRBV7-2 and TRBJ2-3): GAGVSQSPSNKVTEKGKDVELRCDPISGHTALYWYRQSLGQGLEFLIYFQGNSAPDKSGLPSDRFSAERTGGSVSTLTIQRTQQEDSAVYLCASSLRPPGASAADTQYFGPGTRLTVL.

This chain joins TRBV10-1 and TRBJ1-5; the D gene is possibly TRBD1 (5 bases). The CDR3 is made up of 15 amino acids. Germline CDR1 is WNHNN and CDR2 is SYGVQD (reference sequence). Trimming removed 2 bases at V and 8 bases at J, with 16 bases between. The CDR3 sequence: CASSEGGTSREPQHF. CDR3 DNA sequence: TGCGCCAGCAGTGAGGGGGGGACGTCGCGAGAGCCCCAGCATTTT.

This clone was recorded only once. The V and J genes are TRBV7-2 and TRBJ2-3; 14 bases agree with TRBD2. CDR1 and CDR2 from the germline V gene are SGHTA and FQGNSA. V lost 5 bases, J lost 10 bases, and 8 bases stayed unmatched. The CDR3 sequence is 15 residues long. The CDR3 is CASSPRTSGGNSQYF. The CDR3 coding sequence is TGTGCCAGCAGCCCCCGGACTAGCGGGGGGAATTCGCAGTATTTT.

V and J are TRBV11-2 and TRBJ2-7; no firm D call. The germline V gene has CDR1 SGHAT and CDR2 FQNNGV. Trimming removed 1 base at V and 0 bases at J, with 7 bases between. This CDR3 spans 14 amino acids. The CDR3 region is CASSLVPGSYEQYF. As DNA, the CDR3 is TGTGCCAGCAGCTTAGTCCCAGGCTCCTACGAGCAGTACTTC.